One T cell receptor (beta chain) is described in this entry. Its antigen is unidentified. The data were obtained in a study of cytomegalovirus exposure and HLA in healthy donors. Whole-study context: There were 117 million unique TCR beta sequences, drawn from approximately 190 million T cells, in an earlier analysis. HLA-typed donors were the source of about 85 million unique TCRs, which an early data release held.

Researchers ran the PCR with 60 Vbeta and 13 Jbeta primers. TCRdb keeps only in-frame clones here, not all; method: immunoSEQ multiplex PCR. The table records about 180,000 clones, roughly 80% of them present only once. Whole-study results and caveats: Reported results showed that the classifier diagnosed cytomegalovirus status with high specificity and sensitivity. The study carried out a later analysis of TCR beta sequences. It associated around 17,000 of them with specific HLA alleles at a false discovery rate of 0.05.

With V trimmed by 0 bases and J by 6 bases, 8 bases remained unmatched. Per the germline V gene, CDR1 is LNHNV and CDR2 is YYDKDF (reference sequence). There are 18 residues in the CDR3. This sequence joins TRBV15 and TRBJ2-7; 16 bases fit TRBD2. What was sequenced was PBMCs. The TCR originated in a man aged 40-50 years in good health and CMV-seronegative. CDR3 sequence reads: CATSRDQGTSGRGSEQYF. The CDR3 region has the DNA TGTGCCACCAGCAGAGATCAGGGGACTAGCGGGAGGGGAAGCGAGCAGTACTTC.